There are a few counts of the clone carrying this T cell receptor (beta chain). The antigen is not known. The PCR contained 60 Vbeta and 13 Jbeta primers. Sequencing was performed with immunoSEQ multiplex PCR; in TCRdb, only in-frame clones are kept and a portion is missing. Here the sample spans more than 95,000 clones, roughly three quarters being singletons. The data belong to a study of cytomegalovirus exposure and HLA in healthy donors. Whole-study findings and limits: An analysis done earlier found most TCR beta V segments productive about 87% or about 30% of the time. The authors assumed roughly uniform sequencing depth across donors for presence/absence analyses.

The TCR originated in a young man in good health and CMV-seronegative. Source material: PBMCs.

This chain's CDR3 is CASSPHGGTAYEQYF. In nucleotides, the CDR3 is TGTGCCAGCAGTCCGCATGGGGGGACGGCCTACGAGCAGTACTTC. The chain combines TRBV28 with TRBJ2-7, with D possibly TRBD2 on 6 matching bases. Per the germline V gene, CDR1 is MDHEN and CDR2 is SYDVKM. The CDR3 consists of 15 residues. Trimming cost V 5 bases and J 2 bases, with 16 bases left between them.